This is a list of T cell receptor beta chains from one sample in a study of CD4 T cells in relation to SARS-CoV-2 and coronaviruses. The data were produced by immunoSEQ multiplex PCR, yet TCRdb's version contains in-frame clones alone and is incomplete. The sample lists 41,000 or so clones, about four fifths occurring once. For these TCRs, the target antigens are not known. The sequencing input was naive CD4+ T cells from PBMCs, cultured in vitro. The source is an adult with COVID-19. The CDR3 runs from the conserved cysteine through the conserved F or W. A D gene is named only where the DNA matches it firmly. A row's size may be missing; if present it is once, few, many or a size class.

D gene: NA; V gene: TRBV12-3/TRBV12-4; clone size: NA; J gene: TRBJ2-5; CDR3 length: 13; CDR3 protein: CASSFGTLETQYF; CDR3 DNA: TGTGCCAGCAGTTTCGGAACTCTAGAGACCCAGTACTTC
D gene: TRBD2; V gene: TRBV13; clone size: NA; J gene: TRBJ2-7; CDR3 length: 15; CDR3 protein: CASSLGGTILYEQYF; CDR3 DNA: TGTGCCAGCAGCTTAGGGGGGACTATACTATACGAGCAGTACTTC
D gene: NA; V gene: TRBV19; clone size: NA; J gene: TRBJ1-5; CDR3 length: 12; CDR3 protein: CASSTYNQPQHF; CDR3 DNA: TGTGCCAGTAGTACCTATAATCAGCCCCAGCATTTT
D gene: TRBD2; V gene: TRBV4-1; clone size: NA; J gene: TRBJ2-5; CDR3 length: 16; CDR3 protein: CASSQFASGARETQYF; CDR3 DNA: TGCGCCAGCAGCCAATTTGCGAGCGGGGCACGGGAGACCCAGTACTTC
D gene: TRBD1; V gene: TRBV5-1; clone size: few; J gene: TRBJ2-7; CDR3 length: 14; CDR3 protein: CASSQRQGPYEQYF; CDR3 DNA: TGCGCCAGCAGCCAACGACAGGGGCCCTACGAGCAGTACTTC
D gene: TRBD1; V gene: TRBV7-2; clone size: NA; J gene: TRBJ1-2; CDR3 length: 13; CDR3 protein: CASEGQGINGYTF; CDR3 DNA: TGTGCCAGCGAGGGACAGGGGATTAATGGCTACACCTTC
D gene: TRBD2; V gene: TRBV27; clone size: NA; J gene: TRBJ2-1; CDR3 length: 15; CDR3 protein: CASSPGLANYNEQFF; CDR3 DNA: TGTGCCAGCAGCCCGGGACTAGCGAACTACAATGAGCAGTTCTTC
D gene: TRBD1; V gene: TRBV27; clone size: NA; J gene: TRBJ1-1; CDR3 length: 17; CDR3 protein: CASTLRAGQRMNTEAFF; CDR3 DNA: TGTGCCAGCACCCTAAGGGCGGGACAGAGAATGAACACTGAAGCTTTCTTT
D gene: NA; V gene: TRBV7-9; clone size: NA; J gene: TRBJ1-2; CDR3 length: 14; CDR3 protein: CASSKIEGLYGYTF; CDR3 DNA: TGTGCCAGCAGCAAAATTGAGGGTCTCTATGGCTACACCTTC
D gene: NA; V gene: TRBV7-2; clone size: NA; J gene: TRBJ2-3; CDR3 length: 14; CDR3 protein: CASSSLGTTDTQYF; CDR3 DNA: TGTGCCAGCAGCTCGCTGGGGACTACAGATACGCAGTATTTT
D gene: NA; V gene: TRBV4-1; clone size: few; J gene: TRBJ2-1; CDR3 length: 13; CDR3 protein: CASSQSGRNEQFF; CDR3 DNA: TGCGCCAGCAGCCAATCCGGGCGCAATGAGCAGTTCTTC
D gene: NA; V gene: TRBV28; clone size: NA; J gene: TRBJ2-7; CDR3 length: 14; CDR3 protein: CASSFYGLGYEQYF; CDR3 DNA: TGTGCCAGCAGTTTTTACGGACTGGGCTACGAGCAGTACTTC
D gene: NA; V gene: TRBV5-1; clone size: NA; J gene: TRBJ2-3; CDR3 length: 13; CDR3 protein: CASSLQGTDTQYF; CDR3 DNA: TGCGCCAGCAGCTTGCAGGGCACAGATACGCAGTATTTT
D gene: TRBD2; V gene: TRBV6-2/TRBV6-3; clone size: NA; J gene: TRBJ2-1; CDR3 length: 15; CDR3 protein: CASSIGGGGRNEQFF; CDR3 DNA: TGTGCCAGCAGTATCGGCGGTGGCGGGAGAAATGAGCAGTTCTTC
D gene: NA; V gene: TRBV7-8; clone size: NA; J gene: TRBJ2-4; CDR3 length: 15; CDR3 protein: CASSQTGTHPDIQYF; CDR3 DNA: TGTGCCAGCAGCCAGACCGGGACCCACCCGGACATTCAGTACTTC
D gene: NA; V gene: TRBV6-6; clone size: NA; J gene: TRBJ1-4; CDR3 length: 13; CDR3 protein: CASSYAGNEKLFF; CDR3 DNA: TGTGCCAGCAGTTACGCGGGTAATGAAAAACTGTTTTTT
D gene: TRBD1; V gene: TRBV28; clone size: NA; J gene: TRBJ1-5; CDR3 length: 15; CDR3 protein: CASSKGQGLNQPQHF; CDR3 DNA: TGTGCCAGCAGTAAGGGACAGGGATTAAATCAGCCCCAGCATTTT
D gene: TRBD2; V gene: TRBV5-1; clone size: NA; J gene: TRBJ2-1; CDR3 length: 15; CDR3 protein: CASSFLAGSYNEQFF; CDR3 DNA: TGCGCCAGCAGCTTTTTAGCGGGTTCCTACAATGAGCAGTTCTTC
D gene: NA; V gene: TRBV11-2; clone size: few; J gene: TRBJ2-1; CDR3 length: 18; CDR3 protein: CASSPRTDMISDFHEQFF; CDR3 DNA: TGTGCCAGCAGCCCGAGGACCGACATGATTTCCGATTTCCATGAGCAGTTCTTC
D gene: NA; V gene: TRBV10-2; clone size: NA; J gene: TRBJ2-5; CDR3 length: 14; CDR3 protein: CASRPTGTQETQYF; CDR3 DNA: TGCGCCAGCAGACCAACAGGGACCCAAGAGACCCAGTACTTC
D gene: NA; V gene: TRBV4-1; clone size: NA; J gene: TRBJ2-7; CDR3 length: 18; CDR3 protein: CASSYRVGAGVAHYEQYF; CDR3 DNA: TGCGCCAGCAGCTACAGGGTGGGTGCGGGAGTAGCCCACTACGAGCAGTACTTC
D gene: NA; V gene: TRBV10-3; clone size: NA; J gene: TRBJ1-4; CDR3 length: 13; CDR3 protein: CAIQGEANEKLFF; CDR3 DNA: TGTGCCATCCAGGGAGAAGCTAATGAAAAACTGTTTTTT
D gene: TRBD2; V gene: TRBV7-2; clone size: few; J gene: TRBJ2-1; CDR3 length: 13; CDR3 protein: CASSGDYYNEQFF; CDR3 DNA: TGTGCCAGCAGCGGGGACTACTACAATGAGCAGTTCTTC
D gene: TRBD1; V gene: TRBV15; clone size: NA; J gene: TRBJ2-2; CDR3 length: 15; CDR3 protein: CATSVRTGGTGELFF; CDR3 DNA: TGTGCCACCAGCGTCCGGACAGGGGGCACCGGGGAGCTGTTTTTT
D gene: NA; V gene: TRBV4-2; clone size: NA; J gene: TRBJ2-2; CDR3 length: 16; CDR3 protein: CASSQASGWDTGELFF; CDR3 DNA: TGTGCCAGCAGCCAAGCGAGCGGGTGGGACACCGGGGAGCTGTTTTTT
D gene: NA; V gene: TRBV5-1; clone size: NA; J gene: TRBJ2-7; CDR3 length: 14; CDR3 protein: CASSSSGRAHEQYF; CDR3 DNA: TGCGCCAGCAGCTCCTCGGGCAGGGCCCACGAGCAGTACTTC
D gene: NA; V gene: TRBV7-9; clone size: NA; J gene: TRBJ1-6; CDR3 length: 15; CDR3 protein: CASSLGQSYNSPLHF; CDR3 DNA: TGTGCCAGCAGCCTCGGACAGAGCTATAATTCACCCCTCCACTTT
D gene: TRBD2; V gene: TRBV2; clone size: NA; J gene: TRBJ2-3; CDR3 length: 16; CDR3 protein: CASSPTSGRPTDTQYF; CDR3 DNA: TGTGCCAGCAGTCCGACTAGCGGGAGACCCACAGATACGCAGTATTTT
D gene: NA; V gene: TRBV10-3; clone size: NA; J gene: TRBJ2-3; CDR3 length: 13; CDR3 protein: CAISVQGTDTQYF; CDR3 DNA: TGTGCCATCAGTGTGCAGGGAACAGATACGCAGTATTTT
D gene: NA; V gene: TRBV3-1/TRBV3-2; clone size: NA; J gene: TRBJ1-2; CDR3 length: 16; CDR3 protein: CASSHVDRDSQNGYTF; CDR3 DNA: TGTGCCAGCAGCCATGTCGACCGGGACTCTCAGAATGGCTACACCTTC
D gene: NA; V gene: TRBV5-4; clone size: NA; J gene: TRBJ2-3; CDR3 length: 11; CDR3 protein: CASSLMDTQYF; CDR3 DNA: TGTGCCAGCAGCTTGATGGATACGCAGTATTTT
D gene: TRBD2; V gene: TRBV28; clone size: NA; J gene: TRBJ2-5; CDR3 length: 18; CDR3 protein: CASRGTSGRGLRSETQYF; CDR3 DNA: TGTGCCAGCAGGGGGACTAGCGGGAGGGGGCTTAGGTCAGAGACCCAGTACTTC
D gene: TRBD1; V gene: TRBV28; clone size: NA; J gene: TRBJ1-2; CDR3 length: 16; CDR3 protein: CASSGESAQGFNGYTF; CDR3 DNA: TGTGCCAGCAGTGGGGAGTCGGCACAGGGGTTTAATGGCTACACCTTC
D gene: TRBD2; V gene: TRBV6-2/TRBV6-3; clone size: NA; J gene: TRBJ2-7; CDR3 length: 16; CDR3 protein: CASSYARTSPNREQYF; CDR3 DNA: TGTGCCAGCAGTTACGCGAGGACTAGCCCCAATCGCGAGCAGTACTTC
D gene: TRBD1; V gene: TRBV19; clone size: NA; J gene: TRBJ1-5; CDR3 length: 14; CDR3 protein: CASKEDRSNQPQHF; CDR3 DNA: TGTGCCAGTAAGGAGGACAGGTCTAATCAGCCCCAGCATTTT
D gene: NA; V gene: TRBV7-9; clone size: NA; J gene: TRBJ2-7; CDR3 length: 16; CDR3 protein: CASTQQGQQSSYEQYF; CDR3 DNA: TGTGCCAGCACTCAACAGGGCCAGCAAAGCTCCTACGAGCAGTACTTC
D gene: TRBD1; V gene: TRBV2; clone size: NA; J gene: TRBJ1-2; CDR3 length: 13; CDR3 protein: CASSWGQGGGYTF; CDR3 DNA: TGTGCCAGCAGTTGGGGACAGGGTGGCGGCTACACCTTC
D gene: TRBD2; V gene: TRBV7-2; clone size: NA; J gene: TRBJ2-1; CDR3 length: 15; CDR3 protein: CASSFTSGHYNEQFF; CDR3 DNA: TGTGCCAGCAGCTTTACTAGCGGGCATTACAATGAGCAGTTCTTC
D gene: TRBD2; V gene: TRBV3-1/TRBV3-2; clone size: NA; J gene: TRBJ2-3; CDR3 length: 17; CDR3 protein: CASSAPLGAGGPNTQYF; CDR3 DNA: TGTGCCAGCAGCGCCCCTTTGGGAGCGGGAGGGCCAAATACGCAGTATTTT
D gene: TRBD1; V gene: TRBV5-4; clone size: NA; J gene: TRBJ2-4; CDR3 length: 15; CDR3 protein: CASSLGLGQGGIQYF; CDR3 DNA: TGTGCCAGCAGCTTGGGCTTAGGACAGGGCGGCATTCAGTACTTC
D gene: NA; V gene: TRBV25-1; clone size: NA; J gene: TRBJ1-2; CDR3 length: 12; CDR3 protein: CAPSPTNYGYTF; CDR3 DNA: TGTGCTCCTTCCCCTACTAACTATGGCTACACCTTC
D gene: NA; V gene: TRBV18; clone size: NA; J gene: TRBJ2-7; CDR3 length: 14; CDR3 protein: CASSPGDTPYEQYF; CDR3 DNA: TGTGCCAGCTCACCCGGGGACACCCCCTACGAGCAGTACTTC
D gene: NA; V gene: TRBV4-3; clone size: NA; J gene: TRBJ1-5; CDR3 length: 15; CDR3 protein: CASSQGFGSNQPQHF; CDR3 DNA: TGCGCCAGCAGCCAAGGGTTCGGCAGCAATCAGCCCCAGCATTTT
D gene: TRBD2; V gene: TRBV4-1; clone size: few; J gene: TRBJ2-1; CDR3 length: 15; CDR3 protein: CASSRLAGAKNEQFF; CDR3 DNA: TGCGCCAGCAGTCGACTAGCGGGAGCTAAGAATGAGCAGTTCTTC
D gene: NA; V gene: TRBV12-3/TRBV12-4; clone size: NA; J gene: TRBJ2-7; CDR3 length: 12; CDR3 protein: CASSNAPYEQYF; CDR3 DNA: TGTGCCAGCAGTAACGCTCCGTACGAGCAGTACTTC
D gene: TRBD1; V gene: TRBV28; clone size: few; J gene: TRBJ1-5; CDR3 length: 15; CDR3 protein: CASSPDRGSNQPQHF; CDR3 DNA: TGTGCCAGCAGCCCAGACAGGGGGAGCAATCAGCCCCAGCATTTT